The 24 T cell receptor beta chains below were found in one sample sequenced in a study of T cells in Graves' hyperthyroidism and ophthalmopathy. The investigators amplified TCR beta CDR3 regions from RNA transcripts. TCR CDR3 regions were first amplified by RT-PCR with HTBI primers. TCRdb fed the multiplex PCR reads into MiXCR, producing one record per CDR3 protein. This table has hundreds of thousands of distinct CDR3 sequences, 20% to 25% appearing once. The sample consisted of blood. The source is a man between 25 and 39 years old with Graves' ophthalmopathy.

V usage is TRBV29-1 and J usage is TRBJ2-3; either TRBD1 or TRBD2 may fit D (5 bases each). Germline V gene lookup returns CDR1 SQVTM and CDR2 ANQGSEA. Trimming stripped 6 bases from V and 4 bases from J, with 14 bases between. The CDR3 runs to 13 residues. In nucleotides, the CDR3 is TGCAGCGTCCAGGGAGTAGACCCAGATACGCAGTATTTT. As protein: CSVQGVDPDTQYF.

The chain links TRBV29-1 to TRBJ2-7, with TRBD2 matching over 7 bases. The CDR3 length is 15 residues. Trimming cost V 7 bases and J 4 bases; bases outside gene matches: 16. From germline, CDR1 is SQVTM and CDR2 ANQGSEA. The CDR3 nucleotides read TGCAGCGCTGTCGCCTTCGGGACTACGAAGTACGAGCAGTACTTC. Translating gives CSAVAFGTTKYEQYF.

Many counts were recorded for this clonotype. V and J are TRBV29-1 and TRBJ2-7; D remains ambiguous. The germline CDR1 and CDR2 sequences are SQVTM and ANQGSEA. CDR3 size: 12 residues. Deletions cut 1 base from V and 4 bases from J, with 8 bases between. In DNA form, the CDR3 reads TGCAGCGTTGAAGGTTCCCCATACGAGCAGTACTTC. It yields the protein CSVEGSPYEQYF.

This clonotype has only one observation. A much larger clone is a single base away; this may be a read error. The V gene is TRBV7-8, the J gene TRBJ2-5; TRBD2 agrees at 9 bases. The CDR3 length is 16 residues. Germline V gene lookup returns CDR1 SGHVS and CDR2 FQNEAQ. Trimming took 5 bases from V and 7 from J; bases not matched to a gene: 14. CDR3 DNA: TGTGCCAGCAGCACGTGGGATAGCGGGAGTCCAGGGACCCAGTACTTC. Translating gives CASSTWDSGSPGTQYF.

The chain employs TRBV3-1 and TRBJ2-7, with unresolved D. Germline CDR1 LGHDT, CDR2 YNNKEL (reference sequence). The germline V and J ends were trimmed by 4 bases and 7 bases, with 14 bases remaining between them. This CDR3 comprises 13 residues. The DNA for the CDR3 is TGTGCCAGCAGCCTCCGAGCCGTGGGGGAGCAGTACTTC. This gives the protein CASSLRAVGEQYF.

The J gene is TRBJ2-2, the V gene TRBV27, with TRBD2 matching over 7 bases. Germline-derived CDR1 and CDR2 are MNHEY and SMNVEV (reference sequence). V lost 6 bases, J lost 5 bases, and 6 bases stayed unmatched. The CDR3 extends over 14 amino acids. The DNA for the CDR3 is TGTGCCAGCAGGCCGGGAGGATATACCGGGGAGCTGTTTTTT. Protein: CASRPGGYTGELFF.

This clonotype was seen ten or more times. This rearrangement joins TRBV18 to TRBJ1-1; no firm D call. CDR3 size: 14 residues. The V end was cut by 2 bases, the J end by 0 bases, with 7 bases between. From germline, CDR1 is KGHSH and CDR2 LQKENI. The CDR3 DNA sequence: TGTGCCAGCTCACCAAATAATATGAACACTGAAGCTTTCTTT. Translation gives CASSPNNMNTEAFF.

This clonotype has just a few counts. V gene TRBV6-1 combines with J gene TRBJ1-5; no firm D call. Germline-derived CDR1 and CDR2 are MNHNS and SASEGT. The CDR3 sequence is 13 residues long. The ends were cut back, 8 bases at V and 3 bases at J, with 11 bases in the middle. The CDR3 nucleotides read TGTGCCAGCGAGAAAGGGAACAATCAGCCCCAGCATTTT. The encoded protein is CASEKGNNQPQHF.

In its sample, this clonotype was seen many times. V and J are TRBV2 and TRBJ1-4; 8 bases agree with TRBD1. The CDR3 length is 15 residues. CDR1 is SNHLY and CDR2 is FYNNEI in the germline V gene. The ends lost 5 bases at V and 3 bases at J; junction bases unmatched: 5. The CDR3 loop is CASSRDRGPNEKLFF. CDR3 coding DNA: TGTGCCAGCAGTAGAGACAGGGGTCCTAATGAAAAACTGTTTTTT.

This clonotype has at least ten counts. The genes are TRBV28 and TRBJ1-1; D gene uncertain. V was clipped by 2 bases and J by 0 bases, with 4 bases between them. The CDR3 spans 13 residues. Germline CDR1 MDHEN, CDR2 SYDVKM. CDR3 sequence reads: CASSLPLNTEAFF. The DNA of the CDR3 is TGTGCCAGCAGTTTACCTTTGAACACTGAAGCTTTCTTT.

The chain uses TRBV29-1 and TRBJ2-5; possibly TRBD1 for D (7 bases). Deletions cut 3 bases from V and 9 bases from J, with 14 bases between. The CDR3 loop spans 12 amino acids. Looked up from germline, CDR1 is SQVTM and CDR2 is ANQGSEA. CDR3 in DNA: TGCAGCGTTGACAGGCAGGGGGAGGCCCAGTACTTC. This sequence encodes CSVDRQGEAQYF.

The chain uses TRBV7-9 and TRBJ2-7, with TRBD1 as a possible D gene (6 bases). V was trimmed by 2 bases and J by 2 bases, leaving 10 bases between them. This CDR3 contains 14 residues. Germline loops: CDR1 SEHNR, CDR2 FQNEAQ (reference sequence). The CDR3 loop is CASSLTDSTYEQYF. The CDR3 region has the DNA TGTGCCAGCAGCTTAACGGACAGCACCTACGAGCAGTACTTC.

The chain is built from TRBV5-5 and TRBJ1-2, with a possible D match to TRBD1 (6 bases). Germline assignment: CDR1 SGHKS and CDR2 YYEKEE (reference sequence). Between the trimmed V and J ends, which lost 2 bases and 0 bases, there was a span of 14 bases. The length of the CDR3 is 16 residues. CDR3 nucleotide sequence: TGTGCCAGCAGCTTCCCGGGGGCACTATCTAACTATGGCTACACCTTC. Translated: CASSFPGALSNYGYTF.

At least ten counts were recorded for this clonotype. The gene calls are TRBV2 and TRBJ2-7, with D possibly matching TRBD1 (6 bases). Trimming cost V 2 bases and J 6 bases, with 17 bases left between them. The CDR3 extends over 15 amino acids. CDR1 is SNHLY and CDR2 is FYNNEI in the germline V gene. The CDR3 spells CASSETGGPVGEQYF. The CDR3 coding sequence is TGTGCCAGCAGTGAAACTGGGGGCCCGGTTGGCGAGCAGTACTTC.

This clonotype was seen at least ten times. One end of the junction varies from germline; a read error may be responsible. The chain has TRBV7-9 and TRBJ1-6, with D hard to call. CDR1 and CDR2 (germline): SEHNR, FQNEAQ (reference sequence). The CDR3 consists of 13 residues. The CDR3 region is CASSLAGNSPLHF. For the CDR3, the DNA is TGTGCCAGCAGCTTAGCCGGGAATTCCCCCCTCCACTTT.

This clonotype was found a few times. The chain recombines TRBV6-5 with TRBJ2-2, with D possibly being TRBD2 (5 bases). The CDR3 contains 19 residues. V was trimmed by 2 bases and J by 5 bases, leaving 24 bases between them. The germline V gene encodes CDR1 MNHEY and CDR2 SVGAGI. CDR3 bases: TGTGCCAGCAGTTACGCCCATCCGGTAGAGGGAGTGGGGACCGGGGAGCTGTTTTTT. Translated: CASSYAHPVEGVGTGELFF.

The V and J genes are TRBV18 and TRBJ1-6; no clear D gene. V shed 6 bases and J shed 8 bases, with 14 bases lying between them. This CDR3 contains 14 residues. Germline-derived CDR1 and CDR2 are KGHSH and LQKENI. The CDR3 bases are TGTGCCAGCTCTAATTCCAACCGGTATTCACCCCTCCACTTT. Its protein is CASSNSNRYSPLHF.

This clonotype appeared a few times. The J gene is TRBJ1-2, the V gene TRBV2, with 7 nucleotides matching TRBD1. The V gene's germline CDR1 is SNHLY and CDR2 FYNNEI. The length of the CDR3 is 18 residues. V was pared by 1 base and J by 2 bases, with 13 bases of the junction left unmatched. The CDR3 bases are TGTGCCAGCAGTGAAGGGACAGGAGACCGACGGATAAACTATGGCTACACCTTC. Protein: CASSEGTGDRRINYGYTF. The whole variable domain, remainder taken from reference TRBV2 and TRBJ1-2, is EPEVTQTPSHQVTQMGQEVILRCVPISNHLYFYWYRQILGQKVEFLVSFYNNEISEKSEIFDDQFSVERPDGSNFTLKIRSTKLEDSAMYFCASSEGTGDRRINYGYTFGSGTRLTVV.

For this clonotype: One end of the junction is discordant with germline, which a read error may explain. The chain has TRBV29-1 and TRBJ1-1; D unclear. The germline V gene has CDR1 SQVTM and CDR2 ANQGSEA. The CDR3 spans 12 residues. The CDR3 loop is CSVRVGNPEAFF. For the CDR3, the DNA is TGCAGCGTGAGGGTAGGGAACCCTGAAGCTTTCTTT.

The V gene is TRBV6-1, the J gene TRBJ1-5, with TRBD1 matching over 11 bases. The germline CDR1 and CDR2 sequences are MNHNS and SASEGT. J gave up 3 bases and V 5 bases, and 3 bases lay outside the gene matches. CDR3 length: 15 residues. This CDR3 is CASSRTGGDNQPQHF. CDR3 nucleotides: TGTGCCAGCAGTCGGACAGGGGGCGACAATCAGCCCCAGCATTTT.

With respect to this clonotype: At one end, the junction sequence differs from germline, possibly due to a read error. This chain uses TRBV5-1 with TRBJ1-5; tentatively, D is TRBD1 (6 bases). Per the germline V gene, CDR1 is SGHRS and CDR2 is YFSETQ. The CDR3 spans 15 residues. The CDR3 region is CASSLMGAGNQPQHF. CDR3 DNA sequence: TGTGCCAGCAGCTTAATGGGGGCGGGCAATCAGCCCCAGCATTTT.

This clonotype was recorded a few times. This chain connects TRBV29-1 to TRBJ2-5; possible D gene TRBD2, 6 bases. Trimming took off 6 bases at V and 1 base at J, with 12 bases between the two ends. The CDR3 consists of 13 residues. CDR1 is SQVTM, CDR2 ANQGSEA, per germline. CDR3 DNA sequence: TGCAGCGTCGACGGGACTTTCCAAGAGACCCAGTACTTC. This gives the protein CSVDGTFQETQYF.

This clonotype appeared many times. The V and J genes are TRBV3-1 and TRBJ2-7; D is tentatively TRBD1 or TRBD2 (5 bases each). Trimming cost V 5 bases and J 2 bases, with 13 bases left between them. The CDR3 length is 14 residues. CDR1 is LGHDT, CDR2 YNNKEL, per germline (reference sequence). The CDR3 DNA reads TGTGCCAGCAGCATTCGGGGCCGTCCCTACGAGCAGTACTTC. Translation gives CASSIRGRPYEQYF.

The genes are TRBV20-1 and TRBJ1-1; TRBD1 matches at 7 bases. J lost 0 bases, V lost 6 bases, and 10 bases had no gene match. The CDR3 covers 15 residues. Germline V lookup: CDR1 DFQATT, CDR2 SNEGSKA (reference sequence). The CDR3 is CSAGNRGGLNTEAFF. As DNA, the CDR3 is TGCAGTGCGGGGAACAGGGGCGGATTGAACACTGAAGCTTTCTTT.